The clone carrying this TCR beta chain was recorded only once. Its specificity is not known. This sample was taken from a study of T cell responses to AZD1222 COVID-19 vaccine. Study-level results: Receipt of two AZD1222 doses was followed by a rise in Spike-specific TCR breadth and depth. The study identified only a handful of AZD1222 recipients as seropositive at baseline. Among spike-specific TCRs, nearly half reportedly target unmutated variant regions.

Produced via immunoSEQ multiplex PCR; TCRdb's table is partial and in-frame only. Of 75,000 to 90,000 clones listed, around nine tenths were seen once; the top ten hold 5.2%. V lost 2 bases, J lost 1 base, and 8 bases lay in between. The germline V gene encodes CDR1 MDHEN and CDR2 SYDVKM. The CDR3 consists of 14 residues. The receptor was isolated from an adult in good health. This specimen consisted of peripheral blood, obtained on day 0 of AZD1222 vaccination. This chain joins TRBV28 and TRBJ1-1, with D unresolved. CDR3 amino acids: CASSLRIENTEAFF. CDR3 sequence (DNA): TGTGCCAGCAGTTTAAGAATAGAGAACACTGAAGCTTTCTTT.